This TCR beta chain appears in the sequencing data of a study of blood T cell repertoires in COVID-19. Deletions cut 3 bases from V and 0 bases from J, with 8 bases between. Germline-derived CDR1 and CDR2 are KGHSH and LQKENI. The CDR3 has 15 amino acids. Original processing methods: Researchers report that nucleated cell counts were estimated from reference gene primer amplification. Produced via immunoSEQ multiplex PCR; TCRdb's table is partial and in-frame only. That table gives V, J and clone size, and the DNA gave D and trimming. Here the sample spans approximately 250,000 clones, around 88% being singletons.

This chain connects TRBV18 to TRBJ1-4; D unclear. Sequencing input: PBMCs or T cells enriched from blood (not recorded which). The receptor was derived from a woman in her forties with acute COVID-19. The CDR3 DNA reads TGTGCCAGCTCACCTCGAACAGCAACTAATGAAAAACTGTTTTTT. Translation: CASSPRTATNEKLFF.